Below are 21 T cell receptor beta chains sequenced from a single sample in a study of cytomegalovirus exposure and HLA in healthy donors. Only in-frame clones appear in the TCRdb table, and some are missing; sequencing was by immunoSEQ multiplex PCR. The table lists more than 85,000 clones, around nine tenths of them singletons. Sample: PBMCs. Receptor source: a woman younger than 35 in good health and CMV-seronegative.

The chain recombines TRBV29-1 with TRBJ2-7; 9 bases agree with TRBD1. Germline lookup yields CDR1 SQVTM and CDR2 ANQGSEA. The trim removed 6 bases at V and 6 bases at J, leaving 9 bases unmatched. This CDR3 is built from 13 residues. The CDR3 region is CSVTPGQGSEQYF. CDR3 nucleotide sequence: TGCAGCGTGACGCCGGGACAGGGTAGCGAGCAGTACTTC.

V usage is TRBV27 and J usage is TRBJ1-1, with 7 bases lining up with TRBD1. The CDR3 covers 14 residues. The V segment lost 5 bases and the J segment 4 bases; nucleotides outside the gene matches: 7. Looked up from germline, CDR1 is MNHEY and CDR2 is SMNVEV (reference sequence). CDR3 protein: CASSTGAFGTEAFF. In DNA form, the CDR3 reads TGTGCCAGCAGTACAGGGGCTTTCGGCACTGAAGCTTTCTTT.

J is TRBJ2-1 and V is TRBV7-9; 8 nucleotides align to TRBD2. V lost 1 base to trimming and J lost 5 bases; unmatched junction nucleotides: 7. This CDR3 has 16 residues. Looked up from germline, CDR1 is SEHNR and CDR2 is FQNEAQ (reference sequence). CDR3 nucleotides: TGTGCCAGCAGCTTAGGTGGGACTAGAGCCCACAATGAGCAGTTCTTC. Its protein is CASSLGGTRAHNEQFF. Full variable domain (outside the CDR3, taken from reference TRBV7-9 and TRBJ2-1): DTGVSQNPRHKITKRGQNVTFRCDPISEHNRLYWYRQTLGQGPEFLTYFQNEAQLEKSRLLSDRFSAERPKGSFSTLEIQRTEQGDSAMYLCASSLGGTRAHNEQFFGPGTRLTVL.

The chain combines TRBV4-3 with TRBJ2-4, with TRBD2 identical over 9 bases. Germline lookup yields CDR1 LGHNA and CDR2 YSLEER. The CDR3 covers 18 residues. The V gene end was trimmed by 5 bases and the J gene end by 0 bases; junction bases not matched to a gene: 11. The CDR3 nucleotides are TGCGCCAGCAGCTCCCGCTATAGCGGGGGACTAGCCAAAAACATTCAGTACTTC. As protein: CASSSRYSGGLAKNIQYF.

This rearrangement joins TRBV30 to TRBJ2-7, with 9 nucleotides matching TRBD1. This CDR3 region has 12 residues. After removal of 7 bases from V and 4 bases from J, the junction contained 5 bases not matched to a gene. Germline V gives CDR1 GTSNPN, CDR2 SVGIG (reference sequence). The CDR3 here is CAFSTGGYEQYF. CDR3 in DNA: TGTGCCTTCTCGACAGGGGGATACGAGCAGTACTTC.

The genes are TRBV6-1 and TRBJ1-1; no clear D gene. V was pared by 10 bases and J by 0 bases, with 15 bases between. Germline lookup yields CDR1 MNHNS and CDR2 SASEGT. This CDR3 has 14 amino acids. The CDR3 nucleotides read TGTGCCATTCCGACGGGAAACATGAACACTGAAGCTTTCTTT. Protein: CAIPTGNMNTEAFF.

The rearrangement joins TRBV11-2 to TRBJ1-2, with 8 bases aligning to TRBD1. The CDR3 covers 15 residues. Losses at the gene ends were 5 bases for V and 7 bases for J; bases not matched to a gene: 12. Germline CDR1 is SGHAT and CDR2 is FQNNGV. DNA of the CDR3: TGTGCCAGCAGCCTCGGACAGGGCGAAGGTGGTGGCTACACCTTC. Its protein is CASSLGQGEGGGYTF.

J is TRBJ1-5 and V is TRBV18; D possibly corresponds to TRBD1 (5 bases). The CDR3 sequence is 12 residues long. V lost 3 bases, J lost 9 bases, and 9 bases lay in between. Germline V gives CDR1 KGHSH, CDR2 LQKENI. Here the CDR3 reads CASSPGGRPQHF. The CDR3 DNA reads as TGTGCCAGCTCACCGGGGGGAAGGCCCCAGCATTTT.

CDR3: CASSPAGAYEQYF. DNA of the CDR3: TGTGCCAGCAGCCCGGCCGGGGCCTACGAGCAGTACTTC. The chain employs TRBV5-6 and TRBJ2-7, with D perhaps matching TRBD2 (5 bases). The germline gives CDR1 SGHDT, CDR2 YYEEEE. The V end lost 4 bases, the J end lost 2 bases, and 10 bases lay between the germline ends. The CDR3 consists of 13 residues.

J is TRBJ2-3 and V is TRBV29-1, with D perhaps TRBD2 (6 bases). The CDR3 is 12 amino acids. With 4 bases removed from V and 5 bases from J, the gap between germline ends came to 10 bases. The germline CDR1 and CDR2 sequences are SQVTM and ANQGSEA. CDR3 sequence: CSVGRDRDTQYF. In DNA, the CDR3 is TGCAGCGTTGGGAGGGATAGAGATACGCAGTATTTT.

The chain has TRBV9 and TRBJ2-1; D perhaps matches TRBD2 (5 bases). The germline V gene encodes CDR1 SGDLS and CDR2 YYNGEE. This CDR3 is 13 amino acids long. V lost 7 bases and J 7 bases, leaving 15 bases between the germline ends. CDR3 in amino acids: CASSGRSGNEQFF. Written as DNA, the CDR3 is TGTGCCAGCTCGGGGAGATCTGGAAATGAGCAGTTCTTC.

This clone showed up many times. V usage is TRBV4-3 and J usage is TRBJ2-3, with TRBD1 matching 8 bases. V gave up 2 bases and J gave up 5 bases; unmatched junction bases: 3. This CDR3 is 14 amino acids long. Germline V gene lookup returns CDR1 LGHNA and CDR2 YSLEER. CDR3 sequence reads: CASSQQDREDTQYF. CDR3 sequence (DNA): TGCGCCAGCAGCCAACAGGACAGGGAAGATACGCAGTATTTT.

The chain employs TRBV5-1 and TRBJ2-7; D might be TRBD1 (6 bases). Germline CDR1 reads SGHRS; CDR2 reads YFSETQ. The V end lost 3 bases, the J end lost 2 bases, and 12 bases lay between the germline ends. The CDR3 has 14 residues. As DNA, the CDR3 is TGCGCCAGCAGCTCCGGACAGTCGCCCTACGAGCAGTACTTC. Translation gives CASSSGQSPYEQYF.

This chain connects TRBV6-1 to TRBJ1-1; D gene unclear. The CDR3 runs to 13 residues. The ends were cut back, 3 bases at V and 5 bases at J, with 10 bases in the middle. Germline V gene sequence: CDR1 MNHNS, CDR2 SASEGT. The CDR3 loop reads CASSDFKRTEAFF. The DNA for the CDR3 is TGTGCCAGCAGTGATTTTAAACGGACTGAAGCTTTCTTT.

This chain uses TRBV19 with TRBJ1-2; D call uncertain. Looked up from germline, CDR1 is LNHDA and CDR2 is SQIVND (reference sequence). The CDR3 covers 14 residues. With 0 bases removed from V and 8 bases from J, the gap between germline ends came to 13 bases. CDR3 residues: CASSIDVLTLGYTF. DNA for the CDR3: TGTGCCAGTAGTATAGATGTCCTAACGTTGGGCTACACCTTC.

This chain uses TRBV5-4 with TRBJ2-7; a weak D match, TRBD1 (6 bases). This CDR3 region has 13 residues. Germline V gives CDR1 SGHNT, CDR2 YYREEE (reference sequence). Trimming removed 4 bases from V and 4 bases from J, with 12 bases in between. The CDR3, as DNA: TGTGCCAGCAGCGCACAGGGTAGGTACGAGCAGTACTTC. Its protein is CASSAQGRYEQYF.

The V call is TRBV4-3, the J call TRBJ2-5, with 9 bases identical to TRBD1. V shed 4 bases and J 4 bases; nucleotides not matched to a gene: 7. CDR1 and CDR2 (germline): LGHNA, YSLEER. This CDR3 spans 15 amino acids. DNA of the CDR3: TGCGCCAGCAGCCGCAATGACAGGGGGGGAGAGACCCAGTACTTC. Protein sequence: CASSRNDRGGETQYF.

The V call is TRBV30, the J call TRBJ2-7, with D unresolved. CDR1 GTSNPN and CDR2 SVGIG come from the germline V gene (reference sequence). V gave up 2 bases and J gave up 4 bases, with 6 bases separating them. This CDR3 has 11 residues. The CDR3 region has the DNA TGTGCCTGGAGTTCCCGTTACGAGCAGTACTTC. This codes for CAWSSRYEQYF. The variable domain in full, completed from reference TRBV30 and TRBJ2-7, reads SQTIHQWPATLVQPVGSPLSLECTVEGTSNPNLYWYRQAAGRGLQLLFYSVGIGQISSEVPQNLSASRPQDRQFILSSKKLLLSDSGFYLCAWSSRYEQYFGPGTRLTVT.

This chain connects TRBV6-6 to TRBJ2-7; possibly TRBD2 for D (6 bases). Trimming stripped 4 bases from V and 5 bases from J, with 12 bases between. Germline V gives CDR1 MNHNY, CDR2 SVGAGI (reference sequence). This CDR3 contains 13 residues. The CDR3 DNA follows: TGTGCCAGCAGTTCGGGGGTCCAGGACGAGCAGTACTTC. It is translated as CASSSGVQDEQYF.

V usage is TRBV18 and J usage is TRBJ1-2; D remains ambiguous. Germline CDR1 reads KGHSH; CDR2 reads LQKENI. This CDR3 region has 14 residues. V lost 2 bases, J lost 10 bases, and 17 bases lay in between. CDR3 sequence (DNA): TGTGCCAGCTCACCAATTGGCGGGGAGCGTGACTACACCTTC. As protein: CASSPIGGERDYTF.

The chain carries TRBV10-3 and TRBJ1-1, with 7 bases aligning to TRBD1. J lost 6 bases, V lost 2 bases, and 6 bases had no gene match. Per the germline V gene, CDR1 is ENHRY and CDR2 is SYGVKD. CDR3 length: 14 amino acids. CDR3 DNA: TGTGCCATCAGTGAGGGGACAGCGCGCCCTGAAGCTTTCTTT. As protein: CAISEGTARPEAFF.